The TCR beta chain described here comes from a study of CD8+ T cells in alopecia areata. Extraction of RNA preceded its reverse transcription into cDNA, which served as the sequencing template. The assay was immunoSEQ multiplex PCR, and TCRdb's table has in-frame clones only and misses some. The sample records some 150,000 clones, roughly 70% being singletons. As regards this clone: Its antigen remains unknown.

Study results and limitations: Mouse data revealed clearer TCR sharing than patient data did, a gap possibly tied to HLA.

Germline-derived CDR1 and CDR2 are MGHDK and SYGVNS. This CDR3 has 15 residues. The V end lost 0 bases, the J end lost 2 bases, and 11 bases lay between the germline ends. The rearrangement uses TRBV25-1 and TRBJ2-7; the D gene is possibly TRBD1 (5 bases). This receptor was identified in a human donor with alopecia areata. Material: CD8+ T cells sorted from blood, obtained at week 0. Written as DNA, the CDR3 is TGTGCCAGCAGTGAATATGACAGCAGACCCTACGAGCAGTACTTC. It is translated as CASSEYDSRPYEQYF.